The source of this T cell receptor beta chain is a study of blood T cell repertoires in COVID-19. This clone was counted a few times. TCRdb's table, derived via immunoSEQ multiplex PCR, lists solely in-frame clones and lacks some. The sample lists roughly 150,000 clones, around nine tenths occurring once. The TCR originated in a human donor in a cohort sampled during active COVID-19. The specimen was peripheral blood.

This CDR3 reads CASSLVGEGGHTGELFF. CDR3 DNA: TGTGCCAGCAGTTTGGTGGGCGAAGGGGGCCACACCGGGGAGCTGTTTTTT. This chain connects TRBV27 to TRBJ2-2, with TRBD1 matching over 7 bases. Per the germline V gene, CDR1 is MNHEY and CDR2 is SMNVEV (reference sequence). J lost 3 bases, V lost 3 bases, and 10 bases had no gene match. The CDR3 is 17 amino acids.